This T cell receptor (beta chain) was sequenced for a study of OX40 agonist ivuxolimab in advanced cancers. Using immunoSEQ multiplex PCR, the repertoire was profiled, and TCRdb retains in-frame clones only, with some absent. The sample lists about 83,000 clones, roughly 88% occurring once. V shed 3 bases, J shed 6 bases, and the junction held 3 bases outside the gene matches. The germline V gene has CDR1 SQVTM and CDR2 ANQGSEA. The CDR3 is made up of 13 amino acids. The sample here was CD4+ or CD8+ T cells sorted from blood, taken in a trial of the OX40 agonist ivuxolimab. The receptor was derived from an adult with an advanced solid tumor such as melanoma, head and neck, liver or kidney cancer. This rearrangement joins TRBV29-1 to TRBJ2-1; 9 bases match TRBD1. CDR3 region: CSVDGTGSNEQFF. The CDR3 region has the DNA TGCAGCGTTGACGGGACAGGGAGCAATGAGCAGTTCTTC.